This is a list of T cell receptor beta chains from one sample in a study of OX40 agonist ivuxolimab in advanced cancers. Assay: immunoSEQ multiplex PCR; the TCRdb copy retains only in-frame clones and omits some. The sample contains about 60,000 clones, more than 70% of which appear only once. The sample consisted of CD4+ or CD8+ T cells sorted from blood, taken in a trial of the OX40 agonist ivuxolimab. These receptors all come from an adult with an advanced solid tumor such as melanoma, head and neck, liver or kidney cancer. CDR3s include the opening cysteine and the closing phenylalanine or tryptophan. D genes are given only for firm matches. The size field is filled for only some rows; it gives once, few, many or a size class.

.,TRBJ2-7,TRBD2,TRBV28,TGTGTCAGCAGCGGGACCCACGAGCAGTACTTC,CVSSGTHEQYF
.,TRBJ2-2,TRBD1,TRBV19,TGTGCCAGTTCGAGACAGGGGACCACCGGGGAGCTGTTTTTT,CASSRQGTTGELFF
few,TRBJ1-1,.,TRBV5-4,TGTGCCAGCAGCTTGGGCGGGGGATACACTGAAGCTTTCTTT,CASSLGGGYTEAFF
.,TRBJ2-7,TRBD1,TRBV5-1,TGCGCCAGCAGCAGGGGGACAGGGGGAAACTACGAGCAGTACTTC,CASSRGTGGNYEQYF
.,TRBJ1-1,TRBD1,TRBV23-1,TGCGCCAGCAGTCAATCGGGAGGGACAGGGGGACGAGTTGTGGAAGCTTTCTTT,CASSQSGGTGGRVVEAFF
.,TRBJ2-1,TRBD2,TRBV11-2,TGTGCCAGCAGCCCGAGGAGGGGAGGGAGCAATGAGCAGTTCTTC,CASSPRRGGSNEQFF
.,TRBJ2-2,.,TRBV9,TGTGCCAGCAGCCCCCTCCAAGGGGAGCTGTTTTTT,CASSPLQGELFF
.,TRBJ2-3,TRBD2,TRBV5-1,TGCGCCAGCAGCAGAGGGAGGGCTAGCACAGATACGCAGTATTTT,CASSRGRASTDTQYF
.,TRBJ1-1,.,TRBV2,TGTGCCAGCAGTGGCTCGTTGGCTGGGACTGAAGCTTTCTTT,CASSGSLAGTEAFF
.,TRBJ2-3,.,TRBV30,TGTGCCTGGAGTGGACTATACACAGATACGCAGTATTTT,CAWSGLYTDTQYF
.,TRBJ2-3,TRBD2,TRBV5-4,TGTGCCAGCAGCTCGGGACTAGCGGGACGGACAGATACGCAGTATTTT,CASSSGLAGRTDTQYF
.,TRBJ1-5,.,TRBV5-4,TGTGCCAGCAGCTCAAACCCAGGGAATCAGCCCCAGCATTTT,CASSSNPGNQPQHF
.,TRBJ1-1,.,TRBV5-6,TGTGCCAGCAGCTCACCCTTGGGAGGGTTCTTGACTGAAGCTTTCTTT,CASSSPLGGFLTEAFF
.,TRBJ2-6,.,TRBV18,TGTGCCAGCTCACCTCTTGGACGGAGCTCTGGGGCCAACGTCCTGACTTTC,CASSPLGRSSGANVLTF
.,TRBJ2-3,TRBD2,TRBV2,TGTGCCAGCAGTCGGACTAGCGGGAGTGCAGATACGCAGTATTTT,CASSRTSGSADTQYF
.,TRBJ1-5,.,TRBV6-5,TGTGCCAGCATGGGTGATAGCAATCAGCCCCAGCATTTT,CASMGDSNQPQHF
.,TRBJ1-2,TRBD1,TRBV28,TGTGCCAGCAGGATCGGACAGGGGCGCTATGGCTACACCTTC,CASRIGQGRYGYTF